The rows below give T cell receptor beta chains drawn from one sample of a study of beta chain features in type 1 diabetes. Profiled with immunoSEQ multiplex PCR; TCRdb holds only in-frame clones, not every one. The sample yields 600,000 or so clones, roughly an eighth seen once. The sample taken for sequencing was naive CD4+ T cells from blood. The receptors derive from a young man with type 1 diabetes. The CDR3 runs from the conserved cysteine through the conserved F or W. A D gene is named only where the DNA matches it firmly. Clone size is given for some rows only: seen once, a few or many times, or a class if the clone is expanded.

V gene,clone size,D gene,J gene,CDR3 protein,CDR3 DNA
TRBV4-3,NA,NA,TRBJ2-2,CASSSGTVNTGELFF,TGCGCCAGCAGCTCCGGGACGGTGAACACCGGGGAGCTGTTTTTT
TRBV18,NA,NA,TRBJ2-1,CASSRLGTNNEQFF,TGTGCCAGCTCACGTTTAGGAACTAACAATGAGCAGTTCTTC
TRBV6-5,NA,NA,TRBJ2-7,CASRTPYEQYF,TGTGCCAGCAGGACCCCCTACGAGCAGTACTTC
TRBV4-3,NA,NA,TRBJ2-1,CASSQGDKTYNEQFF,TGCGCCAGCAGCCAAGGGGACAAGACCTACAATGAGCAGTTCTTC
TRBV7-2,NA,NA,TRBJ2-1,CASSLAPVSGEQFF,TGTGCCAGCAGCTTAGCACCCGTTTCAGGGGAGCAGTTCTTC
TRBV29-1,NA,TRBD1,TRBJ2-7,CSVDEGGPYEQYF,TGCAGCGTTGATGAAGGGGGCCCCTACGAGCAGTACTTC
TRBV6-5,NA,NA,TRBJ2-7,CASSYLSQSSYEQYF,TGTGCCAGCAGTTATCTCAGCCAGAGCTCCTACGAGCAGTACTTC
TRBV12-5,few,NA,TRBJ2-5,CASGFGPVQTQYF,TGTGCTAGTGGTTTTGGGCCGGTTCAGACCCAGTACTTC
TRBV18,NA,NA,TRBJ2-2,CASSPRWQGAGELFF,TGTGCCAGCTCACCAAGGTGGCAGGGTGCCGGGGAGCTGTTTTTT
TRBV2,few,NA,TRBJ1-2,CASSPTRGDYGYTF,TGTGCCAGCAGCCCGACCAGGGGCGACTATGGCTACACCTTC
TRBV6-5,NA,NA,TRBJ2-5,CASRPDSRQETQYF,TGTGCCAGCAGGCCGGACAGCCGCCAAGAGACCCAGTACTTC
TRBV18,NA,TRBD1,TRBJ2-5,CASSRTGQVQETQYF,TGTGCCAGCTCACGCACGGGACAGGTCCAAGAGACCCAGTACTTC
TRBV27,NA,NA,TRBJ1-3,CASRPGASRGNTIYF,TGTGCCAGCAGGCCGGGGGCAAGTCGTGGAAACACCATATATTTT
TRBV2,few,NA,TRBJ1-5,CASSEEQGWQPQHF,TGTGCCAGCAGTGAAGAACAGGGCTGGCAGCCCCAGCATTTT
TRBV10-3,NA,NA,TRBJ2-3,CAISESKGPNGDTQYF,TGTGCCATCAGTGAGTCAAAGGGACCGAACGGGGATACGCAGTATTTT
TRBV2,few,NA,TRBJ1-4,CASSERWTVGEKLFF,TGTGCCAGCAGTGAAAGATGGACGGTTGGAGAAAAACTGTTTTTT
TRBV14,few,NA,TRBJ2-7,CASSHRYGSYEQYF,TGTGCCAGCAGCCACCGTTACGGCTCCTACGAGCAGTACTTC
TRBV30,NA,TRBD1,TRBJ2-5,CAWAGQGGETQYF,TGTGCCTGGGCCGGACAGGGCGGAGAGACCCAGTACTTC
TRBV10-3,few,TRBD1,TRBJ1-3,CAISRDSAEDTIYF,TGTGCCATCAGTAGGGACAGCGCTGAGGACACCATATATTTT
TRBV11-1,NA,NA,TRBJ2-1,CASSPMSSETSEQFF,TGTGCCAGCAGCCCGATGTCGTCCGAGACTTCTGAGCAGTTCTTC
TRBV4-3,few,NA,TRBJ1-4,CASGGWNEKLFF,TGCGCCAGTGGGGGGTGGAATGAAAAACTGTTTTTT
TRBV25-1,few,NA,TRBJ2-7,CASRGRVDSYEQYF,TGTGCCAGCAGGGGCAGGGTAGACTCCTACGAGCAGTACTTC
TRBV11-2,NA,NA,TRBJ2-3,CASSLEGSFTDTQYF,TGTGCCAGCAGCTTAGAAGGCTCCTTCACAGATACGCAGTATTTT
TRBV18,NA,TRBD1,TRBJ2-1,CASSPRVDRGLNEQFF,TGTGCCAGCTCACCAAGGGTCGACAGGGGGCTGAATGAGCAGTTCTTC
TRBV10-3,few,TRBD1,TRBJ2-3,CAITGTGVTDTQYF,TGTGCCATCACCGGGACAGGGGTGACAGATACGCAGTATTTT
TRBV5-4,NA,TRBD1,TRBJ1-3,CASSRDRTGNTIYF,TGTGCCAGCAGCCGGGACAGAACTGGAAACACCATATATTTT
TRBV10-2,NA,NA,TRBJ1-1,CASSLKRMNTEAFF,TGCGCCAGCAGTCTAAAGAGGATGAACACTGAAGCTTTCTTT
TRBV20-1,NA,NA,TRBJ2-5,CSASQETQYF,TGCAGTGCTAGTCAAGAGACCCAGTACTTC
TRBV14,NA,NA,TRBJ2-5,CASSGGGYRADF,TGTGCCAGCAGCGGAGGAGGGTATAGGGCCGACTTC
TRBV4-3,NA,NA,TRBJ2-3,CASSQDPVGTDTQYF,TGCGCCAGCAGCCAAGATCCAGTAGGCACAGATACGCAGTATTTT
TRBV5-1,few,TRBD1,TRBJ1-4,CASSLGRTDREEKLFF,TGCGCCAGCAGCTTGGGGAGGACGGACAGGGAGGAAAAACTGTTTTTT
TRBV19,NA,NA,TRBJ1-4,CASSEVRDEKLFF,TGTGCCAGTTCCGAGGTACGCGATGAAAAACTGTTTTTT
TRBV4-3,few,NA,TRBJ1-1,CASSQVPGTEAFF,TGCGCCAGCAGCCAAGTCCCAGGGACTGAAGCTTTCTTT
TRBV11-2,NA,NA,TRBJ2-6,CASSLGHSGANVLTF,TGTGCCAGCAGCTTAGGCCACTCTGGGGCCAACGTCCTGACTTTC
TRBV18,few,TRBD1,TRBJ2-1,CASSPGTGTNEQFF,TGTGCCAGCTCACCAGGGACAGGGACCAATGAGCAGTTCTTC
TRBV2,NA,NA,TRBJ2-7,CATQEGEQYF,TGTGCCACCCAGGAGGGCGAGCAGTACTTC
TRBV15,NA,TRBD1,TRBJ1-1,CATSRGQGNTEAFF,TGTGCCACCAGCAGAGGACAGGGAAACACTGAAGCTTTCTTT
TRBV6-1,few,NA,TRBJ2-3,CASSEWRGESTDTQYF,TGTGCCAGCAGTGAATGGAGGGGAGAGAGCACAGATACGCAGTATTTT
TRBV14,few,TRBD1,TRBJ1-3,CASSLQGAHSGNTIYF,TGTGCCAGCAGCCTTCAGGGGGCTCACTCTGGAAACACCATATATTTT
TRBV30,few,NA,TRBJ2-3,CAWSVLSGGYQLF,TGTGCCTGGAGTGTACTGAGCGGAGGGTACCAACTTTTT
TRBV5-6,few,NA,TRBJ1-3,CASSLSDSSSGNTIYF,TGTGCCAGCAGCTTGTCCGACTCGAGCTCTGGAAACACCATATATTTT
TRBV6-1,NA,TRBD2,TRBJ2-5,CASRLAGVGEETQYF,TGTGCCAGCAGACTAGCGGGGGTGGGCGAAGAGACCCAGTACTTC
TRBV7-2,few,TRBD1,TRBJ1-5,CASSLSDRGHQPQHF,TGTGCCAGCAGCTTATCCGACAGGGGGCATCAGCCCCAGCATTTT
TRBV7-9,NA,NA,TRBJ2-1,CASSYVGGGGQYNEQFF,TGTGCCAGCAGCTACGTGGGAGGCGGGGGACAATACAATGAGCAGTTCTTC
TRBV9,NA,NA,TRBJ2-1,CASSVGRGRAAYNEQFF,TGTGCCAGCAGCGTAGGGAGGGGCAGGGCAGCCTACAATGAGCAGTTCTTC
TRBV29-1,few,NA,TRBJ1-5,CSVGRGDNQPQHF,TGCAGCGTTGGCCGAGGGGACAATCAGCCCCAGCATTTT
TRBV6-5,few,NA,TRBJ1-6,CASSYSIGLNSPLHF,TGTGCCAGCAGTTACTCCATCGGGCTGAATTCACCCCTCCACTTT
TRBV4-3,few,TRBD1,TRBJ1-2,CASSQDPGRTGGVYGYTF,TGCGCCAGCAGCCAAGATCCCGGGCGGACAGGGGGCGTCTATGGCTACACCTTC
TRBV7-9,NA,NA,TRBJ1-5,CASSLGSGNQPQHF,TGTGCCAGCAGCTTAGGGTCGGGCAATCAGCCCCAGCATTTT